This TCR beta chain was obtained from a study of T cells in Graves' hyperthyroidism and ophthalmopathy. Across the whole study: The initial diagnosis was the point when peripheral blood was collected, ahead of any treatment. Study-level findings and limits: Expanded thyroid clonotypes (above 0.001) were mostly also found in blood.

On this clonotype itself: Antigen specificity is unknown.

Patients affected by ophthalmopathy presented a Clinical Activity Score of at least 3, a NOSPECS grade of at least 4, and disease duration below 3 months. TCR beta CDR3 region amplification was performed from RNA transcripts. HTBI primers drove first-round RT-PCR of the TCR CDR3. TCRdb reprocessed the multiplex PCR reads with MiXCR, giving one entry per CDR3 protein. This sample has hundreds of thousands of distinct CDR3 sequences, with 17% found just once. V shed 7 bases and J 4 bases; nucleotides not matched to a gene: 5. This CDR3 spans 15 amino acids. The germline CDR1 and CDR2 sequences are MNHNS and SASEGT.

Sequencing used blood. This TCR derives from a woman aged 60 to 75 with Graves' ophthalmopathy. This chain joins TRBV6-1 and TRBJ2-1, with TRBD2 matching 12 bases. The CDR3 protein is CASNLGLAGYNEQFF. The CDR3 nucleotides read TGTGCCAGCAATCTCGGACTAGCGGGGTACAATGAGCAGTTCTTC.